The entry below describes one T cell receptor beta chain. This sample stems from a study of T cell changes during pregnancy in multiple sclerosis. Sequenced by immunoSEQ multiplex PCR; TCRdb stores in-frame clones only, minus some. Of tens of thousands of clones detected, roughly 90% appear once; the ten largest clones hold approximately 3%. J gave up 2 bases and V 3 bases, and 9 bases lay outside the gene matches. CDR3 length equals 16 residues. The germline V gene encodes CDR1 LNHDA and CDR2 SQIVND (reference sequence). This clonotype was sampled from a female donor with multiple sclerosis, enrolled in a pregnancy study. The rearrangement joins TRBV19 to TRBJ2-7; 8 nucleotides match TRBD1. The source was CD8+ T cells from peripheral blood mononuclear cells, collected before pregnancy. The CDR3 reads CASSMGWTGSTYEQYF. For the CDR3, the DNA is TGTGCCAGTAGTATGGGTTGGACAGGGAGTACCTACGAGCAGTACTTC.